Below are 3 T cell receptor beta chains sequenced from a single sample in a study of blood T cell repertoires in COVID-19. Clones were sequenced by immunoSEQ multiplex PCR, and TCRdb holds only the in-frame ones, with some missing. The data hold some 380,000 clones, with roughly 80% observed a single time. Sequencing was performed on peripheral blood. These receptors came from a human donor with acute or convalescent COVID-19. The donor label of this sample is uncertain.

The V call is TRBV5-1, the J call TRBJ2-1; 11 positions match TRBD2. The CDR3 is made up of 16 amino acids. Germline lookup yields CDR1 SGHRS and CDR2 YFSETQ. V was pared by 4 bases and J by 9 bases, with 12 bases of the junction left unmatched. In DNA form, the CDR3 reads TGCGCCAGCAGCCCTCCGGGGCTAGCGGGGGGCGCTGAGCAGTTCTTC. As protein: CASSPPGLAGGAEQFF.

The V gene is TRBV6-1, the J gene TRBJ1-1; D not resolved. CDR3 length equals 13 residues. In germline, CDR1 is MNHNS, CDR2 SASEGT. Trimming pared 0 bases from V and 10 bases from J, leaving 12 bases between. Here the CDR3 reads CASSEAALPGAFF. In nucleotides, the CDR3 is TGTGCCAGCAGTGAAGCCGCACTCCCGGGAGCTTTCTTT.

The genes are TRBV6-6 and TRBJ1-5, with D perhaps TRBD1 (6 bases). The CDR3 contains 15 residues. Trimming stripped 6 bases from V and 4 bases from J, with 16 bases between. Germline V CDR1 and CDR2: MNHNY, SVGAGI (reference sequence). The DNA of the CDR3 is TGTGCCAGCAGGACCGGACAGCCTCTTAATCAGCCCCAGCATTTT. Amino acids: CASRTGQPLNQPQHF.